Following are 18 T cell receptor beta chains from one sample sequenced in a study of T cell changes during pregnancy in multiple sclerosis. The protocol was immunoSEQ multiplex PCR, while the TCRdb copy is restricted to in-frame clones and leaves out a portion. Among some 31,000 clones listed, roughly nine tenths were seen once. Sequenced material: CD4+ T cells from peripheral blood mononuclear cells, taken in the second trimester of pregnancy. Source of these receptors: a female donor in good health, enrolled as a control in a pregnancy study.

V and J are TRBV30 and TRBJ2-7; TRBD2 matches at 7 bases. This CDR3 is built from 14 residues. The ends lost 8 bases at V and 3 bases at J; junction bases unmatched: 13. Germline V gene sequence: CDR1 GTSNPN, CDR2 SVGIG (reference sequence). The CDR3 DNA is TGTGCCGGGTCCGTTGGCGGGAGTGTCTACGAGCAGTACTTC. Translated, it gives CAGSVGGSVYEQYF.

This clone was observed a single time. As DNA, the CDR3 is TGCGCCAGCAGCTTAGCGGGGGGCACAGATACGCAGTATTTT. Protein product: CASSLAGGTDTQYF. The genes are TRBV5-1 and TRBJ2-3, with 8 bases fitting TRBD2. Looked up from germline, CDR1 is SGHRS and CDR2 is YFSETQ. This CDR3 spans 14 amino acids. V was clipped by 2 bases and J by 1 base; unmatched bases: 0.

The V and J genes are TRBV5-4 and TRBJ2-7, with 10 positions matching TRBD2. With V trimmed by 1 base and J by 5 bases, 3 bases remained unmatched. The CDR3 covers 14 residues. In germline, CDR1 is SGHNT, CDR2 YYREEE (reference sequence). The CDR3 loop is CASSLPSGSNEQYF. The CDR3 region has the DNA TGTGCCAGCAGCTTGCCTAGCGGGAGCAACGAGCAGTACTTC.

The chain has TRBV7-9 and TRBJ1-2; maybe TRBD1 (5 bases). This CDR3 spans 15 amino acids. CDR1 is SEHNR and CDR2 is FQNEAQ in the germline V gene (reference sequence). Trimming removed 2 bases from V and 6 bases from J, with 16 bases in between. The CDR3 protein is CASSLTVQGGNGYTF. CDR3 DNA sequence: TGTGCCAGCAGCTTAACGGTCCAGGGTGGGAATGGCTACACCTTC.

The V and J genes are TRBV5-1 and TRBJ1-6; TRBD1 aligns across 11 bases. J lost 10 bases, V lost 5 bases, and 5 bases had no gene match. This CDR3 has 14 amino acids. CDR1 is SGHRS and CDR2 is YFSETQ in the germline V gene. The DNA for the CDR3 is TGCGCCAGCAGTTGGGGACAGGGGGGCTCACCCCTCCACTTT. Translation: CASSWGQGGSPLHF.

This chain links TRBV5-1 with TRBJ2-7, with 9 bases identical to TRBD1. Germline CDR1 SGHRS, CDR2 YFSETQ. Trimming at V came to 0 bases and at J to 2 bases, leaving 3 bases not matched to a gene. The CDR3 has 15 amino acids. The CDR3 loop reads CASSLDGTGPYEQYF. CDR3 coding DNA: TGCGCCAGCAGCTTGGATGGGACAGGGCCCTACGAGCAGTACTTC.

The chain joins TRBV18 to TRBJ1-1; 7 bases are shared with TRBD1. The CDR3 runs 14 residues. Germline CDR1 reads KGHSH; CDR2 reads LQKENI. After removal of 0 bases from V and 5 bases from J, the junction contained 3 bases not matched to a gene. This CDR3 reads CASSPPQGETEAFF. The CDR3 DNA sequence: TGTGCCAGCTCACCACCGCAGGGGGAGACTGAAGCTTTCTTT.

This clone was seen only once. The chain recombines TRBV5-6 with TRBJ2-5, with unresolved D. Looked up from germline, CDR1 is SGHDT and CDR2 is YYEEEE. The CDR3 spans 14 residues. The germline V and J ends were trimmed by 4 bases and 4 bases, with 14 bases remaining between them. The CDR3 reads CASSHDWIRETQYF. CDR3 coding DNA: TGTGCCAGCAGCCACGACTGGATCCGAGAGACCCAGTACTTC.

The chain has TRBV11-2 and TRBJ1-2; D unclear. The CDR3 has 14 residues. CDR1 is SGHAT, CDR2 FQNNGV, per germline. Trimming took off 1 base at V and 5 bases at J, with 11 bases between the two ends. The CDR3 sequence: CASSLVGRGYGYTF. CDR3 DNA sequence: TGTGCCAGCAGCTTAGTCGGCCGAGGATATGGCTACACCTTC.

The chain links TRBV5-6 to TRBJ2-3, with no clear D. Germline values: CDR1 SGHDT, CDR2 YYEEEE. The germline V and J ends were trimmed by 2 bases and 1 base, with 11 bases remaining between them. The CDR3 is made up of 15 amino acids. The CDR3 loop reads CASSFRSSGTDTQYF. The CDR3 region has the DNA TGTGCCAGCAGCTTTAGGAGTTCTGGCACAGATACGCAGTATTTT.

J is TRBJ2-1 and V is TRBV9; 8 bases align to TRBD2. V trimming: 6 bases; J trimming: 4 bases; junction bases outside the gene matches: 9. Germline V CDR1 and CDR2: SGDLS, YYNGEE. The CDR3 is made up of 15 amino acids. CDR3 residues: CASNDGRALYNEQFF. CDR3 bases: TGTGCCAGCAACGACGGGAGGGCCTTATACAATGAGCAGTTCTTC.

The chain has TRBV7-2 and TRBJ2-7, with 8 bases lining up with TRBD2. Germline V gene sequence: CDR1 SGHTA, CDR2 FQGNSA. J was trimmed by 4 bases and V by 5 bases; bases with no gene match: 7. The CDR3 contains 14 residues. The CDR3 spells CASSPTSGRYEQYF. DNA for the CDR3: TGTGCCAGCAGCCCTACTAGCGGTAGATACGAGCAGTACTTC.

The V gene is TRBV18, the J gene TRBJ1-1; D is undetermined. Trimming pared 2 bases from V and 0 bases from J, leaving 10 bases between. The CDR3 is made up of 15 amino acids. CDR1 and CDR2 from the germline V gene are KGHSH and LQKENI. The CDR3 region has the DNA TGTGCCAGCTCACCAGTGACAAGTGTGAACACTGAAGCTTTCTTT. Translating gives CASSPVTSVNTEAFF.

This chain connects TRBV30 to TRBJ1-1; the D gene is possibly TRBD1 (5 bases). The CDR3 consists of 14 residues. Germline loops: CDR1 GTSNPN, CDR2 SVGIG (reference sequence). The V and J ends lost 2 bases and 0 bases respectively, with 10 bases between them. This chain's CDR3 is CAWSRGTVNTEAFF. Here the CDR3 DNA reads TGTGCCTGGAGTCGGGGGACCGTGAACACTGAAGCTTTCTTT.

This chain uses TRBV5-1 with TRBJ2-7, with 13 bases identical to TRBD2. Germline V lookup: CDR1 SGHRS, CDR2 YFSETQ. The CDR3 is 16 residues long. With 4 bases clipped from V and 3 bases from J, the junction kept 7 bases outside the gene matches. The CDR3, as DNA: TGCGCCAGCAGCGCTATAGGGACTAGCGGGGACTACGAGCAGTACTTC. Amino acids: CASSAIGTSGDYEQYF.

The chain employs TRBV7-8 and TRBJ2-3; a possible D gene is TRBD2 (6 bases). This CDR3 is 14 amino acids long. The V end was cut by 8 bases, the J end by 0 bases, with 12 bases between. In germline, CDR1 is SGHVS, CDR2 FQNEAQ. CDR3 sequence (DNA): TGTGCCAGCCGTGGCGGGACTAGCACAGATACGCAGTATTTT. It encodes CASRGGTSTDTQYF.

The rearrangement links TRBV6-5 to TRBJ2-3, with 7 bases matching TRBD2. The length of the CDR3 is 14 residues. The V gene's germline CDR1 is MNHEY and CDR2 SVGAGI. V was clipped by 8 bases and J by 4 bases; unmatched bases: 9. CDR3 sequence: CASGTSRGADTQYF. CDR3 DNA sequence: TGTGCCAGCGGAACCTCCCGGGGGGCAGATACGCAGTATTTT.

Comment on this clone: This sample includes further DNA sequences coding for the same CDR3. This chain links TRBV6-1 with TRBJ1-2; 7 nucleotides agree with TRBD1. The length of the CDR3 is 13 residues. The J segment lost 4 bases and the V segment lost 4 bases, leaving 3 bases of the junction unmatched. In germline, CDR1 is MNHNS, CDR2 SASEGT. CDR3 DNA sequence: TGTGCCAGCAGTGCACAGGGGCCCTATGGCTACACCTTC. Its translation: CASSAQGPYGYTF.